One sample yielded the 30 T cell receptor beta chains listed below, sequenced in a study of cytomegalovirus exposure and HLA in healthy donors. The PCR ran on 60 Vbeta and 13 Jbeta primers. Sequenced by immunoSEQ multiplex PCR; TCRdb stores in-frame clones only, minus some. Here the sample spans about 200,000 clones, around nine tenths being singletons. Sequenced: PBMCs. All receptors come from a woman in her thirties in good health and CMV-seronegative.

The chain combines TRBV5-1 with TRBJ2-1, with TRBD2 as a possible D gene (6 bases). Germline-derived CDR1 and CDR2 are SGHRS and YFSETQ. The CDR3 runs 15 residues. V gave up 2 bases and J gave up 2 bases, with 11 bases separating them. The CDR3 DNA sequence: TGCGCCAGCAGCTTAGTCGGGAGTGCCTACAATGAGCAGTTCTTC. This codes for CASSLVGSAYNEQFF.

The chain links TRBV5-6 to TRBJ2-7, with D tentatively TRBD1 (6 bases). CDR1 and CDR2 from the germline V gene are SGHDT and YYEEEE. The CDR3 has 14 residues. Trimming removed 4 bases at V and 0 bases at J, with 11 bases between. CDR3 DNA sequence: TGTGCCAGCAGCCACACAGGGAGCTCCTACGAGCAGTACTTC. This translates into CASSHTGSSYEQYF.

In its sample, this clone was seen once. The V call is TRBV28, the J call TRBJ1-1; 7 positions agree with TRBD1. V lost 6 bases to trimming and J lost 5 bases; unmatched junction nucleotides: 12. Germline V gene lookup returns CDR1 MDHEN and CDR2 SYDVKM. The CDR3 has 15 residues. DNA for the CDR3: TGTGCCAGCAGGCCTTACAGGGGTGGTTGGACTGAAGCTTTCTTT. It encodes CASRPYRGGWTEAFF. The full variable domain, with the rest looked up from reference TRBV28 and TRBJ1-1, is DVKVTQSSRYLVKRTGEKVFLECVQDMDHENMFWYRQDPGLGLRLIYFSYDVKMKEKGDIPEGYSVSREKKERFSLILESASTNQTSMYLCASRPYRGGWTEAFFGQGTRLTVV.

The genes are TRBV5-6 and TRBJ2-5; the match to TRBD1 covers 7 bases. There are 15 residues in the CDR3. With 4 bases clipped from V and 5 bases from J, the junction kept 11 bases outside the gene matches. Germline assignment: CDR1 SGHDT and CDR2 YYEEEE. The DNA of the CDR3 is TGTGCCAGCAGCCCAATGCAGGGGGTCGGGGAGACCCAGTACTTC. Protein: CASSPMQGVGETQYF.

Notes on this clone: The sample carries other DNA sequences with the same CDR3. The CDR3 here is CASSYDREETQYF. Written as DNA, the CDR3 is TGTGCCAGCAGTTACGATCGTGAGGAGACCCAGTACTTC. V is TRBV6-5 and J is TRBJ2-5; D gene ambiguous. The CDR3 consists of 13 residues. Germline CDR1 MNHEY, CDR2 SVGAGI. V was trimmed by 2 bases and J by 5 bases, leaving 9 bases between them.

The genes are TRBV2 and TRBJ2-5; 7 positions agree with TRBD2. There are 15 residues in the CDR3. From germline, CDR1 is SNHLY and CDR2 FYNNEI. V shed 2 bases, J shed 5 bases, and the junction held 8 bases outside the gene matches. DNA of the CDR3: TGTGCCAGCAGTGAAATAGGGAGGGGCCGGGAGACCCAGTACTTC. Protein sequence: CASSEIGRGRETQYF.

This clone was observed a single time. V and J are TRBV2 and TRBJ2-4, with D maybe TRBD1 (6 bases). V was pared by 1 base and J by 3 bases, with 10 bases between. The length of the CDR3 is 15 residues. Germline V gives CDR1 SNHLY, CDR2 FYNNEI. CDR3 protein: CASSEDRVGKNIQYF. CDR3 in DNA: TGTGCCAGCAGTGAAGACAGGGTCGGCAAAAACATTCAGTACTTC.

This chain's CDR3 is CASSLIGGGSNQPQHF. CDR3 coding DNA: TGTGCCAGCAGCTTAATCGGGGGGGGTAGCAATCAGCCCCAGCATTTT. This rearrangement joins TRBV7-2 to TRBJ1-5; the D gene is possibly TRBD1 (5 bases). Trimming cost V 2 bases and J 0 bases, with 11 bases left between them. This CDR3 has 16 residues. Germline lookup yields CDR1 SGHTA and CDR2 FQGNSA.

The DNA for the CDR3 is TGTGCCAGCAGTTACTTAGATAGCACAGATACGCAGTATTTT. Its protein product is CASSYLDSTDTQYF. This chain links TRBV6-5 with TRBJ2-3; D is ambiguous. Germline loops: CDR1 MNHEY, CDR2 SVGAGI. The CDR3 is 14 amino acids. V was trimmed by 1 base and J by 0 bases, leaving 5 bases between them.

The chain has TRBV2 and TRBJ2-5; 7 nucleotides line up with TRBD1. V trimming: 5 bases; J trimming: 0 bases; junction bases outside the gene matches: 3. Germline V lookup: CDR1 SNHLY, CDR2 FYNNEI. The CDR3 runs 14 residues. This chain's CDR3 is CASSPQGDQETQYF. Here the CDR3 DNA reads TGTGCCAGCAGTCCCCAGGGGGACCAAGAGACCCAGTACTTC.

The chain carries TRBV19 and TRBJ2-1; 7 bases match TRBD2. The trim removed 4 bases at V and 9 bases at J, leaving 6 bases unmatched. Germline values: CDR1 LNHDA, CDR2 SQIVND (reference sequence). CDR3 length equals 13 residues. This CDR3 is CASSTPGEGEQFF. The CDR3, as DNA: TGTGCCAGTAGTACGCCCGGGGAGGGTGAGCAGTTCTTC. Variable domain in full (rest from reference TRBV19 and TRBJ2-1): DGGITQSPKYLFRKEGQNVTLSCEQNLNHDAMYWYRQDPGQGLRLIYYSQIVNDFQKGDIAEGYSVSREKKESFPLTVTSAQKNPTAFYLCASSTPGEGEQFFGPGTRLTVL.

The chain recombines TRBV7-8 with TRBJ2-3, with 7 bases lining up with TRBD1. V shed 5 bases and J 1 base; nucleotides not matched to a gene: 3. CDR3 length: 14 residues. CDR1 is SGHVS and CDR2 is FQNEAQ in the germline V gene. CDR3 in amino acids: CASSADRGTDTQYF. As DNA, the CDR3 is TGTGCCAGCAGCGCTGACAGGGGCACAGATACGCAGTATTTT.

The CDR3 sequence: CASSLGQKNEKLFF. CDR3 bases: TGCGCCAGCAGCTTGGGGCAAAAGAATGAAAAACTGTTTTTT. V is TRBV5-1 and J is TRBJ1-4; D not resolved. With 0 bases removed from V and 5 bases from J, the gap between germline ends came to 8 bases. Germline CDR1 reads SGHRS; CDR2 reads YFSETQ. The CDR3 is 14 residues long.

The table lists this clone with a few counts. J is TRBJ1-2 and V is TRBV2; 8 nucleotides match TRBD1. The CDR3 spans 15 residues. V lost 5 bases, J lost 3 bases, and 8 bases stayed unmatched. Germline V lookup: CDR1 SNHLY, CDR2 FYNNEI. The CDR3 DNA reads as TGTGCCAGCAGTTACGACAGGGGCCGTGACTATGGCTACACCTTC. Its translation: CASSYDRGRDYGYTF. Full variable domain (remainder filled in from reference TRBV2 and TRBJ1-2): EPEVTQTPSHQVTQMGQEVILRCVPISNHLYFYWYRQILGQKVEFLVSFYNNEISEKSEIFDDQFSVERPDGSNFTLKIRSTKLEDSAMYFCASSYDRGRDYGYTFGSGTRLTVV.

The chain combines TRBV11-2 with TRBJ2-5; TRBD2 matches at 9 bases. The V gene's germline CDR1 is SGHAT and CDR2 FQNNGV. Germline trimming cut 5 bases from V and 0 bases from J; bases unmatched to any gene: 10. CDR3 length: 17 amino acids. CDR3 DNA: TGTGCCAGCAGCGCACAACGACTAGCGGAATACCAAGAGACCCAGTACTTC. Amino acid sequence: CASSAQRLAEYQETQYF.

This clone was found a few times. The rearrangement uses TRBV5-4 and TRBJ2-3, with 7 bases matching TRBD2. Germline values: CDR1 SGHNT, CDR2 YYREEE (reference sequence). This CDR3 has 15 residues. The V gene end was trimmed by 3 bases and the J gene end by 8 bases; junction bases not matched to a gene: 12. The CDR3 DNA sequence: TGTGCCAGCAGCTGGGATAGCGGGCTCGCAGCTACGCAGTATTTT. This encodes CASSWDSGLAATQYF.

The chain employs TRBV11-2 and TRBJ2-1; maybe TRBD1 (6 bases). V lost 5 bases, J lost 10 bases, and 18 bases lay in between. Looked up from germline, CDR1 is SGHAT and CDR2 is FQNNGV. The CDR3 totals 14 residues. The CDR3 region is CASSRVYRAEEQFF. In DNA form, the CDR3 reads TGTGCCAGCAGCCGAGTTTACAGGGCAGAGGAGCAGTTCTTC. Variable domain in full (rest from reference TRBV11-2 and TRBJ2-1): EAGVAQSPRYKIIEKRQSVAFWCNPISGHATLYWYQQILGQGPKLLIQFQNNGVVDDSQLPKDRFSAERLKGVDSTLKIQPAKLEDSAVYLCASSRVYRAEEQFFGPGTRLTVL.

Written as DNA, the CDR3 is TGTGCCAGCAGCTTGTTCCTCAGGCGGGAGGGCCAAGGGTACAATGAGCAGTTCTTC. This translates into CASSLFLRREGQGYNEQFF. The rearrangement joins TRBV5-4 to TRBJ2-1; the match to TRBD2 covers 9 bases. From germline, CDR1 is SGHNT and CDR2 YYREEE (reference sequence). V dropped 1 base and J dropped 4; count of bases not matched to a gene: 15. The CDR3 runs 19 residues.

The V and J genes are TRBV7-9 and TRBJ2-3, with D tentatively TRBD2 (6 bases). V was pared by 4 bases and J by 2 bases, with 16 bases between. The CDR3 runs 16 residues. Per the germline V gene, CDR1 is SEHNR and CDR2 is FQNEAQ (reference sequence). Written as DNA, the CDR3 is TGTGCCAGCAGCTCCCGGGACTCCCCGTCCACAGATACGCAGTATTTT. Encoded protein: CASSSRDSPSTDTQYF. Filled out from reference TRBV7-9 and TRBJ2-3, the complete variable domain reads DTGVSQNPRHKITKRGQNVTFRCDPISEHNRLYWYRQTLGQGPEFLTYFQNEAQLEKSRLLSDRFSAERPKGSFSTLEIQRTEQGDSAMYLCASSSRDSPSTDTQYFGPGTRLTVL.

This clone was found a few times. The chain is built from TRBV5-1 and TRBJ1-1; TRBD1 agrees at 7 bases. Germline values: CDR1 SGHRS, CDR2 YFSETQ. The CDR3 has 15 residues. V trimming: 3 bases; J trimming: 0 bases; junction bases outside the gene matches: 5. The CDR3 reads CASSSATGVNTEAFF. Here the CDR3 DNA reads TGCGCCAGCAGCTCTGCTACAGGGGTGAACACTGAAGCTTTCTTT.

This clone has a single count. The chain couples TRBV5-6 to TRBJ2-7, with a possible D match to TRBD1 (6 bases). CDR1 is SGHDT, CDR2 YYEEEE, per germline. The CDR3 totals 14 residues. V was clipped by 3 bases and J by 1 base, with 11 bases between them. DNA for the CDR3: TGTGCCAGCAGCTGGGGGCGCTATTCCTACGAGCAGTACTTC. Residues: CASSWGRYSYEQYF.

This clone was found once. This sequence joins TRBV5-1 and TRBJ2-5, with 9 bases that match TRBD1. The germline V gene encodes CDR1 SGHRS and CDR2 YFSETQ. The V and J ends lost 5 bases and 1 base, in that order; junction bases with no gene match: 3. CDR3 length equals 14 residues. The CDR3, as DNA: TGCGCCAGCAGATCACAGGGGGCCCAAGAGACCCAGTACTTC. Protein: CASRSQGAQETQYF.

V gene TRBV11-3 combines with J gene TRBJ1-1; D remains unclear. V was pared by 5 bases and J by 2 bases, with 9 bases between. CDR1 is SGHNT, CDR2 YENEEA, per germline. This CDR3 is 13 amino acids long. This CDR3 reads CASSRDRNTEAFF. The CDR3 DNA follows: TGTGCCAGCAGCCGAGATCGTAACACTGAAGCTTTCTTT. Complete variable domain (other parts from reference TRBV11-3 and TRBJ1-1): EAGVVQSPRYKIIEKKQPVAFWCNPISGHNTLYWYLQNLGQGPELLIRYENEEAVDDSQLPKDRFSAERLKGVDSTLKIQPAELGDSAVYLCASSRDRNTEAFFGQGTRLTVV.

This clone showed up just a few times. DNA of the CDR3: TGTGCCAGCAGTCCCATCGAGGTAACGGGTGAAAAACTGTTTTTT. Its protein product is CASSPIEVTGEKLFF. The genes are TRBV28 and TRBJ1-4; D not certain. Looked up from germline, CDR1 is MDHEN and CDR2 is SYDVKM. This CDR3 comprises 15 residues. V was trimmed by 5 bases and J by 7 bases, leaving 17 bases between them.

The chain links TRBV27 to TRBJ2-1; 9 nucleotides align to TRBD2. Per germline, CDR1 MNHEY and CDR2 SMNVEV (reference sequence). The trim removed 6 bases at V and 4 bases at J, leaving 4 bases unmatched. The CDR3 is 14 residues long. The CDR3 is CASRGSGGYNEQFF. The DNA of the CDR3 is TGTGCCAGCAGGGGTAGCGGGGGATACAATGAGCAGTTCTTC.

The gene calls are TRBV6-5 and TRBJ1-5; D is ambiguous. V was cut by 0 bases and J by 2 bases, with 11 bases left in between. The CDR3 covers 16 residues. Germline-derived CDR1 and CDR2 are MNHEY and SVGAGI. The CDR3 bases are TGTGCCAGCAGTTACTCAGGTACGGCGGGCAATCAGCCCCAGCATTTT. Protein: CASSYSGTAGNQPQHF.

This chain links TRBV5-1 with TRBJ2-3; TRBD1 aligns across 7 bases. CDR1 and CDR2 (germline): SGHRS, YFSETQ. The CDR3 length is 14 residues. The trim removed 5 bases at V and 2 bases at J, leaving 5 bases unmatched. The CDR3 loop reads CASSSTGNTDTQYF. DNA for the CDR3: TGCGCCAGCAGTTCGACAGGGAACACAGATACGCAGTATTTT.

The J gene is TRBJ2-3, the V gene TRBV19; tentatively, D is TRBD2 (6 bases). The V gene's germline CDR1 is LNHDA and CDR2 SQIVND (reference sequence). The CDR3 is 13 residues long. The V gene lost 7 bases and the J gene lost 6 bases, with 14 bases spanning the gap. As DNA, the CDR3 is TGTGCCAGTAAGGCGGGGTCGAGTGATACGCAGTATTTT. Protein: CASKAGSSDTQYF.

A single count supports this clone. The J gene is TRBJ1-1, the V gene TRBV2, with D possibly matching TRBD1 (6 bases). CDR1 is SNHLY, CDR2 FYNNEI, per germline. V was trimmed by 6 bases and J by 5 bases, leaving 19 bases between them. The CDR3 sequence is 15 residues long. As DNA, the CDR3 is TGTGCCAGCAGGCTAGCCGCAGGGGCATGGACTGAAGCTTTCTTT. Residues: CASRLAAGAWTEAFF. The variable domain in full, completed from reference TRBV2 and TRBJ1-1, reads EPEVTQTPSHQVTQMGQEVILRCVPISNHLYFYWYRQILGQKVEFLVSFYNNEISEKSEIFDDQFSVERPDGSNFTLKIRSTKLEDSAMYFCASRLAAGAWTEAFFGQGTRLTVV.

V is TRBV10-3 and J is TRBJ2-7; possible D gene TRBD1, 5 bases. Between the trimmed V and J ends, which lost 4 bases and 0 bases, there was a span of 13 bases. Germline V gives CDR1 ENHRY, CDR2 SYGVKD. The CDR3 length is 15 residues. The CDR3: CAISVGAQSSYEQYF. The CDR3, as DNA: TGTGCCATCAGTGTAGGGGCCCAAAGCTCCTACGAGCAGTACTTC.